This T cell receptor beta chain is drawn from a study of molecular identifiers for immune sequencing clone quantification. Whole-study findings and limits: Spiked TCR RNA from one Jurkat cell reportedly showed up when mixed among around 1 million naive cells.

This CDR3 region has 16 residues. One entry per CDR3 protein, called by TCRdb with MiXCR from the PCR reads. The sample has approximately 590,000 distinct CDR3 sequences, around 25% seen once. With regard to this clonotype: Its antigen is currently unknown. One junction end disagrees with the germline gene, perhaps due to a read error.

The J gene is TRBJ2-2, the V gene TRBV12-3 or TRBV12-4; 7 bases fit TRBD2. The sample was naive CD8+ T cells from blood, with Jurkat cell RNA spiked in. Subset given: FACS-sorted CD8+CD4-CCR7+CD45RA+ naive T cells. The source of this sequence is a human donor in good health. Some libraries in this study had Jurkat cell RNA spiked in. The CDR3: CANSALAYANTGELFF. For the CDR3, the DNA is TGTGCCAACAGTGCACTAGCGTACGCGAACACCGGGGAGCTGTTTTTT.